A single sample gave rise to the 32 T cell receptor beta chains below, sequenced in a study of CD8 T cells in ankylosing spondylitis. TCRdb itself ran the 5' RACE reads through MiXCR, one entry per CDR3 protein. The sample includes 200,000 to 300,000 distinct CDR3 sequences, 32% of them seen just once. The sequenced sample consisted of blood, either unsorted or a sorted T cell fraction (not recorded which). The receptors come from a male donor with ankylosing spondylitis or in good health (not recorded which).

This clonotype was counted between two and nine times. CDR3 residues: CASSLEGRGYEQYF. DNA of the CDR3: TGTGCCAGCAGTTTAGAGGGCCGGGGGTACGAGCAGTACTTC. The rearrangement joins TRBV12-3 or TRBV12-4 to TRBJ2-7; tentatively, D is TRBD2 (6 bases). V lost 1 base to trimming and J lost 4 bases, with 11 bases between them. The CDR3 is made up of 14 amino acids.

The chain employs TRBV27 and TRBJ2-5; D is ambiguous. Trimming pared 3 bases from V and 7 bases from J, leaving 15 bases between. The V gene's germline CDR1 is MNHEY and CDR2 SMNVEV (reference sequence). The length of the CDR3 is 14 residues. The CDR3 region has the DNA TGTGCCAGCAGTTTGAGACCGGGCCCGTGGACCCAGTACTTC. It is translated as CASSLRPGPWTQYF.

This chain joins TRBV12-3 or TRBV12-4 and TRBJ2-3, with a possible D match to TRBD2 (6 bases). This CDR3 has 12 amino acids. V lost 7 bases and J lost 6, with 11 bases in between. CDR3: CASNRGRDTQYF. The CDR3 DNA follows: TGTGCCAGCAACCGGGGGAGGGATACGCAGTATTTT.

The J gene is TRBJ2-7, the V gene TRBV5-5; 10 nucleotides align to TRBD1. Germline V gene lookup returns CDR1 SGHKS and CDR2 YYEKEE (reference sequence). The CDR3 loop spans 16 amino acids. With V trimmed by 1 base and J by 0 bases, 4 bases remained unmatched. CDR3 DNA sequence: TGTGCCAGCAGCTTGCAGGACAGGGGGTCCTCCTACGAGCAGTACTTC. This sequence encodes CASSLQDRGSSYEQYF.

The CDR3 here is CSARGTGKGTNEKLFF. CDR3 in DNA: TGCAGTGCTAGAGGGACAGGGAAGGGAACTAATGAAAAACTGTTTTTT. The chain couples TRBV20-1 to TRBJ1-4, with TRBD1 matching over 8 bases. After removal of 1 base from V and 1 base from J, the junction contained 5 bases not matched to a gene. Germline V gives CDR1 DFQATT, CDR2 SNEGSKA (reference sequence). There are 16 residues in the CDR3.

This clonotype was seen more than once but under ten times. The chain couples TRBV20-1 to TRBJ1-4; D remains unclear. From germline, CDR1 is DFQATT and CDR2 SNEGSKA (reference sequence). The CDR3 is 13 amino acids. The V end was cut by 0 bases, the J end by 13 bases, with 15 bases between. Here the CDR3 reads CSARDGGLNRLFF. The CDR3 nucleotides are TGCAGTGCTAGAGATGGAGGACTAAACCGACTGTTTTTT.

This chain uses TRBV20-1 with TRBJ2-6; D uncertain. The CDR3 has 15 amino acids. Germline assignment: CDR1 DFQATT and CDR2 SNEGSKA (reference sequence). Between the trimmed V and J ends, which lost 2 bases and 0 bases, there was a span of 8 bases. DNA of the CDR3: TGCAGTGCTAGAAGGGAAACCTCTGGGGCCAACGTCCTGACTTTC. Its protein is CSARRETSGANVLTF.

This clonotype has only a few counts. The CDR3 here is CSARDHGMNTEAFF. The CDR3 bases are TGCAGTGCTAGAGATCACGGTATGAACACTGAAGCTTTCTTT. This rearrangement joins TRBV20-1 to TRBJ1-1; unclear D gene. Germline lookup yields CDR1 DFQATT and CDR2 SNEGSKA (reference sequence). This CDR3 is 14 amino acids long. V was clipped by 0 bases and J by 0 bases, with 8 bases between them.

The chain carries TRBV20-1 and TRBJ2-7; tentatively, D is TRBD2 (6 bases). Between the trimmed V and J ends, which lost 1 base and 3 bases, there was a span of 28 bases. This CDR3 region has 19 residues. Germline V gene sequence: CDR1 DFQATT, CDR2 SNEGSKA (reference sequence). The CDR3 loop reads CSARASLWDGTPQDYEQYF. CDR3 DNA: TGCAGTGCTAGAGCGAGTTTGTGGGACGGGACTCCCCAGGACTACGAGCAGTACTTC.

The V call is TRBV28, the J call TRBJ2-3; 14 positions match TRBD2. The CDR3 is 19 residues long. Germline CDR1 MDHEN, CDR2 SYDVKM. J lost 4 bases, V lost 1 base, and 10 bases had no gene match. This chain's CDR3 is CASSLFRLAGGPLADTQYF. CDR3 DNA sequence: TGTGCCAGCAGTTTATTCCGACTAGCGGGGGGGCCTCTGGCAGATACGCAGTATTTT.

V gene TRBV20-1 combines with J gene TRBJ2-3; 8 positions match TRBD1. V dropped 6 bases and J dropped 2; count of bases not matched to a gene: 10. This CDR3 is built from 15 residues. CDR1 is DFQATT and CDR2 is SNEGSKA in the germline V gene (reference sequence). The CDR3 sequence is CSAVRTGLDTDTQYF. Here the CDR3 DNA reads TGCAGTGCAGTAAGGACAGGGCTGGACACAGATACGCAGTATTTT.

The table lists this clonotype with a count of one. The chain recombines TRBV11-3 with TRBJ2-7; 14 nucleotides agree with TRBD2. The J segment lost 5 bases and the V segment lost 3 bases, leaving 3 bases of the junction unmatched. Germline-derived CDR1 and CDR2 are SGHNT and YENEEA. There are 15 residues in the CDR3. The CDR3 is CASSLGTSGGDEQYF. CDR3 sequence (DNA): TGTGCCAGCAGCTTGGGGACTAGCGGGGGCGACGAGCAGTACTTC.

This clonotype was counted a few times. The chain links TRBV5-1 to TRBJ2-7; D remains ambiguous. The CDR3 covers 15 residues. The germline CDR1 and CDR2 sequences are SGHRS and YFSETQ. Trimming removed 0 bases at V and 4 bases at J, with 14 bases between. The CDR3 is CASSLDRPPLYEQYF. CDR3 sequence (DNA): TGCGCCAGCAGCTTGGATCGTCCCCCTCTATACGAGCAGTACTTC.

This clonotype was recorded a few times. The rearrangement uses TRBV20-1 and TRBJ1-5, with a weak D call TRBD1 (5 bases). This CDR3 has 16 amino acids. Germline V CDR1 and CDR2: DFQATT, SNEGSKA (reference sequence). Trimming left V 0 bases short and J 7 bases short, with 19 bases between. CDR3 amino acids: CSARDISRVRGQPQHF. For the CDR3, the DNA is TGCAGTGCTAGAGATATAAGCCGGGTTAGGGGACAGCCCCAGCATTTT.

This clonotype was detected a few times. The chain combines TRBV20-1 with TRBJ2-5; weak D call: TRBD1 (6 bases). The CDR3 is 15 residues long. The V gene's germline CDR1 is DFQATT and CDR2 SNEGSKA (reference sequence). Deletions cut 0 bases from V and 4 bases from J, with 15 bases between. As DNA, the CDR3 is TGCAGTGCTAGAGAACCAGGCAGGGGAAGAGAGACCCAGTACTTC. It encodes CSAREPGRGRETQYF.

This clonotype turned up a few times. The V call is TRBV10-3, the J call TRBJ1-2; weak D call: TRBD1 (6 bases). This CDR3 comprises 12 residues. Germline V gene lookup returns CDR1 ENHRY and CDR2 SYGVKD. The germline V and J ends were trimmed by 10 bases and 4 bases, with 13 bases remaining between them. CDR3 DNA sequence: TGTGCCACCTGGGGGCAGCCCTATGGCTACACCTTC. The encoded protein is CATWGQPYGYTF.

This clonotype was detected only once. V gene TRBV7-9 combines with J gene TRBJ1-1; D gene ambiguous. V gave up 4 bases and J gave up 7 bases, with 22 bases separating them. The CDR3 extends over 16 amino acids. Germline V gene lookup returns CDR1 SEHNR and CDR2 FQNEAQ (reference sequence). For the CDR3, the DNA is TGTGCCAGCAGCTCCCAACGCCCAACCGGCGAGTTTGAAGCTTTCTTT. This encodes CASSSQRPTGEFEAFF.

The chain couples TRBV7-9 to TRBJ2-2, with D possibly being TRBD1 (5 bases). V was pared by 6 bases and J by 1 base, with 9 bases between. Germline lookup yields CDR1 SEHNR and CDR2 FQNEAQ (reference sequence). This CDR3 is 14 amino acids long. CDR3 in DNA: TGTGCCAGCAGTCCCGACAGGAACACCGGGGAGCTGTTTTTT. Its translation is CASSPDRNTGELFF.

V gene TRBV12-3 or TRBV12-4 combines with J gene TRBJ2-2, with 7 bases lining up with TRBD2. The ends lost 9 bases at V and 1 base at J; junction bases unmatched: 8. The CDR3 runs 15 residues. The CDR3 region has the DNA TGTGCCAGTAGTGGGGTAGCGGGGAACACCGGGGAGCTGTTTTTT. This codes for CASSGVAGNTGELFF.

The J gene is TRBJ2-7, the V gene TRBV12-3 or TRBV12-4, with D possibly matching TRBD2 (5 bases). V lost 1 base to trimming and J lost 9 bases, with 16 bases between them. The CDR3 contains 14 residues. Here the CDR3 DNA reads TGTGCCAGCAGTTTAGAGACTATCTACGAGGGGCAGTACTTC. This translates into CASSLETIYEGQYF.

The chain has TRBV20-1 and TRBJ2-1; TRBD2 aligns across 10 bases. Germline-derived CDR1 and CDR2 are DFQATT and SNEGSKA (reference sequence). V dropped 6 bases and J dropped 4; count of bases not matched to a gene: 3. The CDR3 spans 13 residues. The CDR3 spells CSAAGLAYNEQFF. For the CDR3, the DNA is TGCAGTGCAGCGGGACTAGCGTACAATGAGCAGTTCTTC.

This rearrangement joins TRBV4-1 to TRBJ2-1; 9 bases match TRBD2. Germline V gives CDR1 MGHRA, CDR2 YSYEKL. This CDR3 is 16 amino acids long. Trimming removed 0 bases from V and 7 bases from J; junction bases left unmatched: 7. This CDR3 reads CASSQDGAGGWNEQFF. CDR3 nucleotides: TGCGCCAGCAGCCAAGATGGAGCGGGGGGATGGAATGAGCAGTTCTTC.

This clonotype was recorded a few times. V and J are TRBV20-1 and TRBJ1-5, with 7 bases matching TRBD1. Germline CDR1 reads DFQATT; CDR2 reads SNEGSKA (reference sequence). This CDR3 is built from 16 residues. V shed 0 bases, J shed 7 bases, and the junction held 12 bases outside the gene matches. CDR3 coding DNA: TGCAGTGCTAGAGATCTCCCTTCAAGGGGGCTACAGCCCCAGCATTTT. Amino acid sequence: CSARDLPSRGLQPQHF.

The chain combines TRBV18 with TRBJ1-6, with D perhaps TRBD1 (5 bases). This CDR3 has 15 residues. CDR1 and CDR2 (germline): KGHSH, LQKENI. Trimming shortened V by 3 bases and J by 7 bases, and 13 bases separated the two germline ends. The CDR3 DNA reads TGTGCCAGCTCACCGGGGCAGGGTGTAAATTCACCCCTCCACTTT. It encodes CASSPGQGVNSPLHF.

Worth noting for this clonotype: One junction end disagrees with the germline gene, perhaps due to a read error. The rearrangement joins TRBV20-1 to TRBJ2-5, with D maybe TRBD1 (5 bases). The CDR3 totals 14 residues. The germline CDR1 and CDR2 sequences are DFQATT and SNEGSKA (reference sequence). CDR3 amino acids: CSAREDSSQQTQYF. CDR3 nucleotides: TGCAGTGCTAGAGAAGACAGCAGCCAACAGACCCAGTACTTC.

V and J are TRBV5-6 and TRBJ2-7; D may be TRBD2 (6 bases). CDR3 length: 15 amino acids. V was trimmed by 4 bases and J by 1 base, leaving 15 bases between them. The V gene's germline CDR1 is SGHDT and CDR2 YYEEEE. CDR3 DNA: TGTGCCAGCAGCATCAATCCAGGAGGGTCCTACGAGCAGTACTTC. This encodes CASSINPGGSYEQYF.

The genes are TRBV27 and TRBJ1-6; 7 bases are a match to TRBD1. CDR3 length equals 17 residues. Trimming at V came to 2 bases and at J to 9 bases, leaving 13 bases not matched to a gene. Germline values: CDR1 MNHEY, CDR2 SMNVEV (reference sequence). The CDR3 nucleotides read TGTGCCAGCAGTTTACTCGAACCGACAGGGCCACGTTCACCCCTCCACTTT. Translation: CASSLLEPTGPRSPLHF.

The V call is TRBV5-8, the J call TRBJ2-1, with D unresolved. In germline, CDR1 is SGHTS, CDR2 YDEGEE. The CDR3 consists of 14 residues. V lost 0 bases and J lost 4, with 8 bases in between. The CDR3 DNA reads TGTGCCAGCAGCTTGGAGGCAGGTTACAATGAGCAGTTCTTC. Amino acids: CASSLEAGYNEQFF.

As for this clonotype: Germline is not matched at one junction end, which may reflect a read error. The chain couples TRBV15 to TRBJ1-5; D unclear. There are 16 residues in the CDR3. The germline V gene has CDR1 LNHNV and CDR2 YYDKDF (reference sequence). The CDR3 region has the DNA TGTGCCACCAGCAGAGATGGTCGTGGTTGGGATCACCCCCAGCATTTT. This gives the protein CATSRDGRGWDHPQHF.

Only a few counts were recorded for this clonotype. The chain combines TRBV6-5 with TRBJ2-1; TRBD1 matches at 7 bases. The CDR3 extends over 11 amino acids. Germline V lookup: CDR1 MNHEY, CDR2 SVGAGI. With 6 bases clipped from V and 10 bases from J, the junction kept 3 bases outside the gene matches. The CDR3 nucleotides are TGTGCCAGCAGCCGGGGACAGGAGCAGTTCTTC. It yields the protein CASSRGQEQFF.

This clonotype has more than one count but fewer than ten. V and J are TRBV20-1 and TRBJ1-1, with D hard to call. V was trimmed by 3 bases and J by 1 base, leaving 15 bases between them. This CDR3 is 15 amino acids long. Germline V gene sequence: CDR1 DFQATT, CDR2 SNEGSKA (reference sequence). The CDR3 bases are TGCAGTGCTAGCAGGTCCGACACTACGAACACTGAAGCTTTCTTT. Translated: CSASRSDTTNTEAFF.

This clonotype was counted a few times. This chain links TRBV29-1 with TRBJ1-2; D is possibly TRBD1 (5 bases). This CDR3 region has 13 residues. V dropped 5 bases and J dropped 3 bases, with 13 bases sitting between them. Germline CDR1 is SQVTM and CDR2 is ANQGSEA. CDR3 DNA: TGCAGCGTTCGGGACCCTCTTCACTATGGCTACACCTTC. Translating it yields CSVRDPLHYGYTF.